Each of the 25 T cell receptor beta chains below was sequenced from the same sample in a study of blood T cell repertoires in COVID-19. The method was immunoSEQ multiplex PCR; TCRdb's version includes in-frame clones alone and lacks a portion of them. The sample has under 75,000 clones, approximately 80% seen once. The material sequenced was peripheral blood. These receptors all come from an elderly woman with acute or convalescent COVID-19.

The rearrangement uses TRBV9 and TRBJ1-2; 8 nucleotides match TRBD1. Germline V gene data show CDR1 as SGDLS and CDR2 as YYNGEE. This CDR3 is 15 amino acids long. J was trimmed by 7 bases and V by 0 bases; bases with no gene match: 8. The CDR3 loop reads CASSVEHGQGGGYTF. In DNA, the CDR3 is TGTGCCAGCAGCGTAGAACATGGACAGGGCGGTGGCTACACCTTC.

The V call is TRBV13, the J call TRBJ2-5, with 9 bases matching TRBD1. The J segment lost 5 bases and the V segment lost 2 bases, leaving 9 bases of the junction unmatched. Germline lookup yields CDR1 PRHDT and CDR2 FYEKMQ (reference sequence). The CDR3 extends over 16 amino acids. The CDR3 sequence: CASSLSLGTGWETQYF. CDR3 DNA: TGTGCCAGCAGCTTATCTTTAGGGACAGGGTGGGAGACCCAGTACTTC. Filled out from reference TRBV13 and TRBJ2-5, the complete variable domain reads AAGVIQSPRHLIKEKRETATLKCYPIPRHDTVYWYQQGPGQDPQFLISFYEKMQSDKGSIPDRFSAQQFSDYHSELNMSSLELGDSALYFCASSLSLGTGWETQYFGPGTRLLVL.

DNA of the CDR3: TGTGCCAGCAGCCCGGGGGAGGGCAATCAGCCCCAGCATTTT. Encoded protein: CASSPGEGNQPQHF. The chain has TRBV28 and TRBJ1-5; TRBD1 might be the D (5 bases). Germline CDR1 MDHEN, CDR2 SYDVKM. This CDR3 contains 14 residues. The germline V and J ends were trimmed by 6 bases and 2 bases, with 11 bases remaining between them.

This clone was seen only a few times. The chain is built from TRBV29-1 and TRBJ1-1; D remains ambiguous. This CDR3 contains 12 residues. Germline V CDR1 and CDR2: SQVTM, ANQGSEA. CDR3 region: CTPLGERTEAFF. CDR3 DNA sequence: TGCACCCCCTTGGGAGAGCGGACTGAAGCTTTCTTT. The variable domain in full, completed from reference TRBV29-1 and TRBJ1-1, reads SAVISQKPSRDICQRGTSLTIQCQVDSQVTMMFWYRQQPGQSLTLIATANQGSEATYESGFVIDKFPISRPNLTFSTLTVSNMSPEDSSIYLCTPLGERTEAFFGQGTRLTVV.

CDR3 amino acids: CASSQMNTEAFF. The CDR3 nucleotides read TGTGCCAGCAGCCAGATGAACACTGAAGCTTTCTTT. This chain joins TRBV11-2 and TRBJ1-1; D remains unclear. V lost 5 bases to trimming and J lost 0 bases, with 4 bases between them. This CDR3 contains 12 residues. Germline lookup yields CDR1 SGHAT and CDR2 FQNNGV.

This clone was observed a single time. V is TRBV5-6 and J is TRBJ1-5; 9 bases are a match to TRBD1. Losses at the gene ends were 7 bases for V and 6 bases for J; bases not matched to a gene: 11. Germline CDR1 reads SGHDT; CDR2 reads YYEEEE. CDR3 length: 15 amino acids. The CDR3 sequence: CASERTGVGSQPQHF. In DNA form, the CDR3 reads TGTGCCAGCGAGAGGACAGGGGTGGGGAGTCAGCCCCAGCATTTT.

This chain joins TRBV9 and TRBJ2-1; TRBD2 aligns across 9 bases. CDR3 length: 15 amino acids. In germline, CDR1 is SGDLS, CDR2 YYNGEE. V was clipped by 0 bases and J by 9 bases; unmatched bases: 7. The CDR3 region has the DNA TGTGCCAGCAGCGTAGGGCTAGCGGGATCTGGTGAGCAGTTCTTC. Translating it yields CASSVGLAGSGEQFF.

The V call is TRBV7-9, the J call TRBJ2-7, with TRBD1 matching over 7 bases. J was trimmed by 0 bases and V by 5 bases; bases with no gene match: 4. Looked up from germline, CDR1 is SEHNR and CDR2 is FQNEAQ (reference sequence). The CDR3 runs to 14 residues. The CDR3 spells CASSTGTVSYEQYF. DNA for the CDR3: TGTGCCAGCAGCACCGGGACAGTCTCCTACGAGCAGTACTTC.

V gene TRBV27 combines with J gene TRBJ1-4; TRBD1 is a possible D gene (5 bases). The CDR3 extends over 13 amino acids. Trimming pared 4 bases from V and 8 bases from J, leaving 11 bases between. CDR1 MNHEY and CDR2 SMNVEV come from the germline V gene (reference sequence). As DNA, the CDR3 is TGTGCCAGCAGTTGGGACGCGGGGGAAAAACTGTTTTTT. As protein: CASSWDAGEKLFF.

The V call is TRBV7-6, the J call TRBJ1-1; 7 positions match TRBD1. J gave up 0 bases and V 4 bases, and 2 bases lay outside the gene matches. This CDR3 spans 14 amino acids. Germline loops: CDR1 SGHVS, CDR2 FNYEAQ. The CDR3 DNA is TGTGCCAGCAGCTCGGGACAGATGAACACTGAAGCTTTCTTT. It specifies CASSSGQMNTEAFF.

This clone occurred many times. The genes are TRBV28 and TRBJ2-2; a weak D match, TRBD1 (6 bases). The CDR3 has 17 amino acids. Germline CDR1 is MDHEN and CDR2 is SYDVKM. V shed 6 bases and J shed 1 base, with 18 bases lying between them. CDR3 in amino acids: CASRKTGSRGNTGELFF. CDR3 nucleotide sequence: TGTGCCAGCAGAAAAACAGGGTCGAGGGGGAACACCGGGGAGCTGTTTTTT.

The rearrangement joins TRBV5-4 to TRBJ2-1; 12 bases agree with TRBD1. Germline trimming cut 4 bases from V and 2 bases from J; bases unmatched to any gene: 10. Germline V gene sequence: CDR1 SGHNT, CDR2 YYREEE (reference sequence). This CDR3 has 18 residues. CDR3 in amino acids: CASSLVPGQGAPYNEQFF. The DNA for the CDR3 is TGTGCCAGCAGCCTCGTCCCGGGACAGGGGGCTCCCTACAATGAGCAGTTCTTC.

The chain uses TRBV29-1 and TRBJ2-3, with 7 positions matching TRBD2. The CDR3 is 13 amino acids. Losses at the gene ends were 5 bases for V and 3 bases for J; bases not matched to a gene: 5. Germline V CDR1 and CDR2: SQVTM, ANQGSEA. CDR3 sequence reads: CSVRGRGTDTQYF. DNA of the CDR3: TGCAGCGTTCGCGGGAGAGGGACAGATACGCAGTATTTT.

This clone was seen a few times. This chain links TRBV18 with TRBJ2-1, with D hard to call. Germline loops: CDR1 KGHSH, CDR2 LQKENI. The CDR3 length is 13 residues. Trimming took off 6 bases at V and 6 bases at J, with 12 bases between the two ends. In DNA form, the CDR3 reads TGTGCCAGCTCCCCCGTCCCTCCCAATGAGCAGTTCTTC. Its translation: CASSPVPPNEQFF.

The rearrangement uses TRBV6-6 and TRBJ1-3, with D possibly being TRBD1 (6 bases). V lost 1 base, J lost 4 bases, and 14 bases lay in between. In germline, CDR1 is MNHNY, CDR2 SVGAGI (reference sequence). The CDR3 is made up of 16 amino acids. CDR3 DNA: TGTGCCAGCAGTTACTGGGGGGGGCAGTCGGGAAACACCATATATTTT. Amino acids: CASSYWGGQSGNTIYF.

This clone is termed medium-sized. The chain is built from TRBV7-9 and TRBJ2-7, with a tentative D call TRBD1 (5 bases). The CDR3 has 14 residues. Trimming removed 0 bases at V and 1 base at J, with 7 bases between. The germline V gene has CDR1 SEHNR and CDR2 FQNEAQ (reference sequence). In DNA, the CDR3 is TGTGCCAGCAGCTTAGCAGGGGTGTCCTACGAGCAGTACTTC. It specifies CASSLAGVSYEQYF.

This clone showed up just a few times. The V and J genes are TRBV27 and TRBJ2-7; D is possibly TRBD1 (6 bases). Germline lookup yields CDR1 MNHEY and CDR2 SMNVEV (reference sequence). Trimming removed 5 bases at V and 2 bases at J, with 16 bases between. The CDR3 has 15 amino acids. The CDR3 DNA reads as TGTGCCAGCAGTCTCGGGACACGGGGTCCCTACGAGCAGTACTTC. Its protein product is CASSLGTRGPYEQYF.

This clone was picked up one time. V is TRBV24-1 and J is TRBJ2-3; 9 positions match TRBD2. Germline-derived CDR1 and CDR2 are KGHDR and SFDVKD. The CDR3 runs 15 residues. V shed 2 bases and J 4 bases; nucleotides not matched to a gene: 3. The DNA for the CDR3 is TGTGCCACCAGTGATTACGGACTAGCGCCAGATACGCAGTATTTT. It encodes CATSDYGLAPDTQYF.

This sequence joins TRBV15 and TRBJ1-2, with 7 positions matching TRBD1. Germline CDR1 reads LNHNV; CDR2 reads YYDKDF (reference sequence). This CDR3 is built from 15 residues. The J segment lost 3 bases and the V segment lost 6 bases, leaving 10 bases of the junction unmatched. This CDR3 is CATRDGGRGDYGYTF. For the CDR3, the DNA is TGTGCCACCAGAGACGGCGGCAGGGGGGACTATGGCTACACCTTC.

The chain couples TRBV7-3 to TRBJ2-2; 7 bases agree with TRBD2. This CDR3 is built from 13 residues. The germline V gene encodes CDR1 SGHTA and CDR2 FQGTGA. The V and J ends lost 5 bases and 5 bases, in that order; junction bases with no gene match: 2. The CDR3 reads CASSPGLTGELFF. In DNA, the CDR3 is TGTGCCAGCAGCCCGGGACTAACCGGGGAGCTGTTTTTT.

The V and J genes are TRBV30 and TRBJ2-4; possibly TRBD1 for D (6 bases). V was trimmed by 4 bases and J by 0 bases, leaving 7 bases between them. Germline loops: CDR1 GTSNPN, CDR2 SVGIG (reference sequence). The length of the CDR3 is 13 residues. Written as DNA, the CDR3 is TGTGCCTGGACCAGGGGAGCCAAAAACATTCAGTACTTC. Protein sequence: CAWTRGAKNIQYF.

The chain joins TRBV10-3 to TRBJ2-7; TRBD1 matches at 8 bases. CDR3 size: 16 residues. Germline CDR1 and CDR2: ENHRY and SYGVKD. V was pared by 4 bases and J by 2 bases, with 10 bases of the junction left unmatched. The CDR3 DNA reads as TGTGCCATCAGTGCACCCGTGACAGGGGTTCCCTACGAGCAGTACTTC. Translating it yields CAISAPVTGVPYEQYF.

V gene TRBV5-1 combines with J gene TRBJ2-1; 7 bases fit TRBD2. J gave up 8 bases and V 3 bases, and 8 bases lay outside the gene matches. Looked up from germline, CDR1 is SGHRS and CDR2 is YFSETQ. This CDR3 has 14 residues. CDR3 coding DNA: TGCGCCAGCAGCTATGGACTAGTTTTCGATGAGCAGTTCTTC. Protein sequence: CASSYGLVFDEQFF.

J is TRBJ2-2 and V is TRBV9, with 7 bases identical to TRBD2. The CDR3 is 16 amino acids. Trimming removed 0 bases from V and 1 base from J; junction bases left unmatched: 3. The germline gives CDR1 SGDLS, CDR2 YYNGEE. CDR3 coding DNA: TGTGCCAGCAGCGTAGGGCTAGCGGTGAACACCGGGGAGCTGTTTTTT. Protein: CASSVGLAVNTGELFF.

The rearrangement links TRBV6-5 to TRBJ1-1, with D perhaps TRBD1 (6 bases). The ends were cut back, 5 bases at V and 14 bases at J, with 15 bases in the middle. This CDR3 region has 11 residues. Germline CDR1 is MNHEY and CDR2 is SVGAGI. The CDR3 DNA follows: TGTGCCAGCAGTAGCAACAGGGTTGAGTTCTTT. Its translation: CASSSNRVEFF.